The rows below give T cell receptor beta chains drawn from one sample of a study of CD8 T cells in ankylosing spondylitis. MiXCR was run by TCRdb on the 5' RACE reads, yielding one entry per CDR3 protein. Among some 240,000 distinct CDR3 sequences listed, about 6.7% were seen once. The specimen sequenced was blood, either unsorted or a sorted T cell fraction (not recorded which). The receptors here all came from a male donor with ankylosing spondylitis. Each CDR3 is given with its conserved first and last residue. D genes are given only for firm matches. Some rows mark clone size as missing; the rest say once, few, many or name a class of expanded clone.

D | length | J | V | size | DNA | CDR3
TRBD1 | 15 | TRBJ2-3 | TRBV7-9 | many | TGTGCCAGCTCCGGGACAGTCATTAGCACAGATACGCAGTATTTT | CASSGTVISTDTQYF
- | 14 | TRBJ2-3 | TRBV19 | few | TGTGCCAGTACCCCGGGGGTTAGCACAGATACGCAGTATTTT | CASTPGVSTDTQYF
TRBD1 | 15 | TRBJ2-7 | TRBV7-9 | few | TGTGCCAGCAGCTTAGTGGGGACAGAATCCTACGAGCAGTACTTC | CASSLVGTESYEQYF
TRBD2 | 15 | TRBJ2-2 | TRBV27 | many | TGTGCCAGCAGTTTAGCGGGGGGTTTGACCGGGGAGCTGTTTTTT | CASSLAGGLTGELFF
TRBD1 | 16 | TRBJ2-3 | TRBV6-1 | many | TGTGCCAGCAGCCTACTTGGGGGACAGGGCACAGATACGCAGTATTTT | CASSLLGGQGTDTQYF
- | 14 | TRBJ1-5 | TRBV7-9 | - | TGTGCCAGCAGCTTAGGAGTTTTCAATCAGCCCCAGCATTTT | CASSLGVFNQPQHF
- | 15 | TRBJ1-2 | TRBV9 | many | TGTGCCAGCAGCGTAAGGGGCAACCCTAACTATGGCTACACCTTC | CASSVRGNPNYGYTF
- | 14 | TRBJ1-2 | TRBV12-3/TRBV12-4 | many | TGTGCCAGCAGTTTAAGGCAGGGAGGTGGTGGCTACACCTTC | CASSLRQGGGGYTF
- | 15 | TRBJ2-5 | TRBV28 | many | TGTGCCAGCAGTTCACAGAGAAGGCGGGTAGAGACCCAGTACTTC | CASSSQRRRVETQYF
- | 12 | TRBJ1-2 | TRBV15 | few | TGTGCCACCAGCGAGGGGGACTATGGCTACACCTTC | CATSEGDYGYTF
TRBD2 | 15 | TRBJ2-3 | TRBV7-9 | - | TGTGCCAGCAGCTCCAGGACTAGCGGGGGAGATACGCAGTATTTT | CASSSRTSGGDTQYF
TRBD2 | 17 | TRBJ2-7 | TRBV29-1 | - | TGCAGCGTTGAAGAGGTCCGGGGACTAGGAAGCTCCTACGAGCAGTACTTC | CSVEEVRGLGSSYEQYF
- | 14 | TRBJ1-6 | TRBV7-8 | many | TGTGCCAGCAGCTTAAGACAGATCAATTCACCCCTCCACTTT | CASSLRQINSPLHF
- | 13 | TRBJ2-7 | TRBV4-2 | many | TGTGCCAGCAGCCAGGGCATATCCTACGAGCAGTACTTC | CASSQGISYEQYF
- | 12 | TRBJ2-7 | TRBV29-1 | many | TGCAGCGTTTACACCGATCTTAACGAGCAGTACTTC | CSVYTDLNEQYF
TRBD1 | 13 | TRBJ1-1 | TRBV6-1 | many | TGTGCCAGCAGGAACAGGGGGAACACTGAAGCTTTCTTT | CASRNRGNTEAFF
- | 13 | TRBJ1-1 | TRBV6-2/TRBV6-3 | few | TGTGCCAGCGGGCGAGGGAGGTACACTGAAGCTTTCTTT | CASGRGRYTEAFF
- | 12 | TRBJ1-5 | TRBV6-2/TRBV6-3 | many | TGTGCCAGCAGTTACGTGGGACAGCCCCAGCATTTT | CASSYVGQPQHF
TRBD1 | 16 | TRBJ2-1 | TRBV5-1 | many | TGCGCCAGCAGCTTGAATTGGGACAGGGCGCACAATGAGCAGTTCTTC | CASSLNWDRAHNEQFF
TRBD2 | 16 | TRBJ2-1 | TRBV7-9 | many | TGTGCCAGCAGCTTCCCTAGCGGGGGGCCCTGGCATGAGCAGTTCTTC | CASSFPSGGPWHEQFF
- | 15 | TRBJ2-7 | TRBV5-1 | many | TGCGCCAGCAGCTTAAAGGTGATGAGCTCCTACGAGCAGTACTTC | CASSLKVMSSYEQYF
- | 14 | TRBJ1-2 | TRBV28 | many | TGTGCCAGCAGTCCCGAGGGGTTTCGACGTGGCTACACCTTC | CASSPEGFRRGYTF